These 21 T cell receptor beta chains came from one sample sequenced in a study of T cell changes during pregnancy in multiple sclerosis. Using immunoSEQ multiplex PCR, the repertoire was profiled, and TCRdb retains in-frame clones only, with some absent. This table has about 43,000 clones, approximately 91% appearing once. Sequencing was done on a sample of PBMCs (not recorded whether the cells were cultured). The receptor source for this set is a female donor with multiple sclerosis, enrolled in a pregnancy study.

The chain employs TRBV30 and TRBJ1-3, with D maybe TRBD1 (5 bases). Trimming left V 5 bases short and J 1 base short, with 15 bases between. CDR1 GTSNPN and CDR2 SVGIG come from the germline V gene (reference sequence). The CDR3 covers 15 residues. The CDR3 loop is CAWSKSGSSGNTIYF. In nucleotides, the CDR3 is TGTGCCTGGTCAAAATCAGGGTCGTCTGGAAACACCATATATTTT.

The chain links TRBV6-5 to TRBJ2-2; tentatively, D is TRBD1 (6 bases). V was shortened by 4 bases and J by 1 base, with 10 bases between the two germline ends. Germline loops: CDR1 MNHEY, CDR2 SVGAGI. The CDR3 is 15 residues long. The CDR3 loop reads CASSWTDGNTGELFF. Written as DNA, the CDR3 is TGTGCCAGCAGTTGGACAGATGGGAACACCGGGGAGCTGTTTTTT.

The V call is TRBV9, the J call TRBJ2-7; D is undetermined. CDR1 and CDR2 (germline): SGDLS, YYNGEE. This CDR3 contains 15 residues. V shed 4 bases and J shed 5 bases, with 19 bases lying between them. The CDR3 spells CASSPKPTLVDEQYF. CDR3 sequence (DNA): TGTGCCAGCAGCCCAAAGCCGACTCTAGTGGACGAGCAGTACTTC.

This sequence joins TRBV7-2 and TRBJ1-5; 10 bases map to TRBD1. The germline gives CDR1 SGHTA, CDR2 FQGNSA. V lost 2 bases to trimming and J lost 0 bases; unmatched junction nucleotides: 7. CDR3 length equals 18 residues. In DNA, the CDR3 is TGTGCCAGCAGCTTACGGGGACAGGGGCCCTATAGCAATCAGCCCCAGCATTTT. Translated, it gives CASSLRGQGPYSNQPQHF.

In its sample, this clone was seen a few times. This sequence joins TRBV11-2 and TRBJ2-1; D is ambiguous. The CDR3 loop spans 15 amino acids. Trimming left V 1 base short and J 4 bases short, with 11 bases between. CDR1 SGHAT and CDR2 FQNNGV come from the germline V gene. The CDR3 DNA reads TGTGCCAGCAGCTTAGTGCCGGGTTCTTACAATGAGCAGTTCTTC. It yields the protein CASSLVPGSYNEQFF.

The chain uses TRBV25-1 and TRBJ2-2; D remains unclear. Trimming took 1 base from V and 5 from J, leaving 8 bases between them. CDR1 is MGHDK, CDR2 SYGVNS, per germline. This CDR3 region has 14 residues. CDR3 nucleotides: TGTGCCAGCAGTGAATTTGGCAGGACCGGGGAGCTGTTTTTT. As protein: CASSEFGRTGELFF.

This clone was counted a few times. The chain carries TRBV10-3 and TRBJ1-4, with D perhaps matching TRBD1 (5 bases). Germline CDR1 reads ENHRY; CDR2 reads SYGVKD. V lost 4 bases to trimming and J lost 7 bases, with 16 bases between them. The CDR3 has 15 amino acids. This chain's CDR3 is CAISGGLLAFEKLFF. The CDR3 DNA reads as TGTGCCATCAGTGGGGGCCTCTTGGCCTTTGAAAAACTGTTTTTT.

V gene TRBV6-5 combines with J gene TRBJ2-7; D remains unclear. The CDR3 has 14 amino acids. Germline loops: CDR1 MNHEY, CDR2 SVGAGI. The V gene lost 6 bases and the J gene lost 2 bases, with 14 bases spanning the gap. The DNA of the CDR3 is TGTGCCAGCAGCCCACTCGGACGGACCTACGAGCAGTACTTC. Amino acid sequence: CASSPLGRTYEQYF.

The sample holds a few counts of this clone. The CDR3 coding sequence is TGCAGTCTCGCGGGTCCCTACGAGCAGTACTTC. It is translated as CSLAGPYEQYF. The V gene is TRBV20-1, the J gene TRBJ2-7, with D tentatively TRBD2 (5 bases). Deletions cut 8 bases from V and 2 bases from J, with 10 bases between. In germline, CDR1 is DFQATT, CDR2 SNEGSKA (reference sequence). The CDR3 is 11 amino acids.

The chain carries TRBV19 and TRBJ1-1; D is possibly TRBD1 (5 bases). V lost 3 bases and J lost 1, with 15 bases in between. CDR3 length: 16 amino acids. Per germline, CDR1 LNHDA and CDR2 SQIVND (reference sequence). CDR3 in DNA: TGTGCCAGTAGTATTCGGGTGGGCAGGGCGAACACTGAAGCTTTCTTT. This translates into CASSIRVGRANTEAFF.

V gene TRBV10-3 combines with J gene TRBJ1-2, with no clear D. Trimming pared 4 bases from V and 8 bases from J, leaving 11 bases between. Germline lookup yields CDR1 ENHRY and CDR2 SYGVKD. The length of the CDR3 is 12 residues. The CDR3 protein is CAISGGLRGYTF. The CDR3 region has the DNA TGTGCCATCAGTGGAGGGCTGCGCGGCTACACCTTC.

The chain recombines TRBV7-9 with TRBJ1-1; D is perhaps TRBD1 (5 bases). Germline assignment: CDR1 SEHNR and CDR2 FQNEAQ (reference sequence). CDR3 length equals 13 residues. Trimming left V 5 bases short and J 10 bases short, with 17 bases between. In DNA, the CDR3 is TGTGCCAGCAGCCCCGGGGCAGATCGAAGAGCTTTCTTT. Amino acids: CASSPGADRRAFF.

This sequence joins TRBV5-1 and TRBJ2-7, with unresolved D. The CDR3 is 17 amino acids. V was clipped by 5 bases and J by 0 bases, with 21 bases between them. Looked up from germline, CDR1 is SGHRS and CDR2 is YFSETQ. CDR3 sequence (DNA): TGCGCCAGCAGTCCACAAGGTACAGACTTACGCTCCTACGAGCAGTACTTC. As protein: CASSPQGTDLRSYEQYF. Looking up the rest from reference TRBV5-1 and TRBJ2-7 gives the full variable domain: KAGVTQTPRYLIKTRGQQVTLSCSPISGHRSVSWYQQTPGQGLQFLFEYFSETQRNKGNFPGRFSGRQFSNSRSEMNVSTLELGDSALYLCASSPQGTDLRSYEQYFGPGTRLTVT.

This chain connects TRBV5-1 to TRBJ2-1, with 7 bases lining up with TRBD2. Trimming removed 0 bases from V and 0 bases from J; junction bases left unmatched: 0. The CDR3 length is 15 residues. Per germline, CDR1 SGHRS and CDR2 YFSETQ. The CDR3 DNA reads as TGCGCCAGCAGCTTGGGCGGGAGCTCCTACAATGAGCAGTTCTTC. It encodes CASSLGGSSYNEQFF.

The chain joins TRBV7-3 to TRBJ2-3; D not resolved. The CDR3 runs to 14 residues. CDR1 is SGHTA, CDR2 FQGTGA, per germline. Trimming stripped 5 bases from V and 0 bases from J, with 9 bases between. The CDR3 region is CASSGPRSTDTQYF. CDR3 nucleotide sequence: TGTGCCAGCAGCGGACCCCGCAGCACAGATACGCAGTATTTT.

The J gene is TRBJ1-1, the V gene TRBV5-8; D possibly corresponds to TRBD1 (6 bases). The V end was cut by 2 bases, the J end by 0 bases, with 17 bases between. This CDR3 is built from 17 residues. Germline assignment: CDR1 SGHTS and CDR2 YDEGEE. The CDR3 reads CASSLIPWGHLNTEAFF. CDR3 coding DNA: TGTGCCAGCAGCTTAATCCCTTGGGGACATTTGAACACTGAAGCTTTCTTT.

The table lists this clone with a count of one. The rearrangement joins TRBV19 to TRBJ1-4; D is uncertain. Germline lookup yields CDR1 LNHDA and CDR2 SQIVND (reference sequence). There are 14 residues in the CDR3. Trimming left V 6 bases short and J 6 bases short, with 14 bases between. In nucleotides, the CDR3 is TGTGCCAGTAGCCAGTCCCAGGAGGATGAAAAACTGTTTTTT. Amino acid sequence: CASSQSQEDEKLFF.

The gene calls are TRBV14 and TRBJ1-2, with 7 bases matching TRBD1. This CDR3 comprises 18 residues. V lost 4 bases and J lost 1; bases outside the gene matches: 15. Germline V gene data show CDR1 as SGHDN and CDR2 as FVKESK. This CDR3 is CASSRISPWTGDNYGYTF. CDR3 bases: TGTGCCAGCAGCCGTATCTCACCCTGGACAGGCGATAACTATGGCTACACCTTC.

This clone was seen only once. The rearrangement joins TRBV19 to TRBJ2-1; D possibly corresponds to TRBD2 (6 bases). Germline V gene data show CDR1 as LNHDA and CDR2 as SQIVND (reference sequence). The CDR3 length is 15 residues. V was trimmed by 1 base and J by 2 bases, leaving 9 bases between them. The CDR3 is CASSIGRGAYNEQFF. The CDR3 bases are TGTGCCAGTAGTATAGGGCGGGGAGCCTACAATGAGCAGTTCTTC. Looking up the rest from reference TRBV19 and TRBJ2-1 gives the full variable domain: DGGITQSPKYLFRKEGQNVTLSCEQNLNHDAMYWYRQDPGQGLRLIYYSQIVNDFQKGDIAEGYSVSREKKESFPLTVTSAQKNPTAFYLCASSIGRGAYNEQFFGPGTRLTVL.

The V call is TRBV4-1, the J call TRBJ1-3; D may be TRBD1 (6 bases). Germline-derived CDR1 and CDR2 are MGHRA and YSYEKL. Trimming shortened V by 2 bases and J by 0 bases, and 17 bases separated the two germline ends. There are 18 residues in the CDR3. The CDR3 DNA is TGCGCCAGCAGCCAAATGGGCAAGGGGGAAAGCTCTGGAAACACCATATATTTT. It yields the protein CASSQMGKGESSGNTIYF.

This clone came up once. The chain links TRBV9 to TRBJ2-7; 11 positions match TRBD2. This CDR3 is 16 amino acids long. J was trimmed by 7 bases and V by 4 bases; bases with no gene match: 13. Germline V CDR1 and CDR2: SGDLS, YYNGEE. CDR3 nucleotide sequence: TGTGCCAGCAGCCTATCCTTACTAGCGGGAGTGGGGGAGCAGTACTTC. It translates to CASSLSLLAGVGEQYF.